This T cell receptor (beta chain) emerged from a study of human CD8 memory T cell subsets. The authors enriched total CD8+ T cells by negative magnetic separation. For every subset, the RNA was derived from duplicate vials of about 140,000 sorted CD8+ T cells. To note about this clonotype: Its antigen remains unidentified.

General study results and limits: By Chao1 estimates, precursor exhausted T cells appeared less diverse than stem-like memory T cells.

Germline assignment: CDR1 MNHEY and CDR2 SVGEGT. The CDR3 spans 11 residues. The authors made TCR beta libraries using UMI-labeled 5' RACE. Each CDR3 protein gets one entry in TCRdb, which reprocessed the 5' RACE reads and gives no DNA. Its table lists about 18,000 distinct CDR3 sequences. The chain is built from TRBV6-2 or TRBV6-3 and TRBJ2-2. This TCR was sampled from a human donor in good health. The sample comprised CD8+ T cells from PBMCs. The CDR3 is CASGSTGELFF.